Each of the 4 T cell receptor beta chains below was sequenced from the same sample in a study of T cells in Graves' hyperthyroidism and ophthalmopathy (dated by TCRdb to about 2019). To prepare the library, multiplex PCR was applied. The run used an Illumina HiSeq 2000. TCR beta CDR3 regions were amplified from RNA transcripts. The TCR CDR3 was subjected to a first round of RT-PCR using the HTBI primer set and the Qiagen OneStep RT-PCR kit. TCRdb applied fastp at Q25 and MiXCR to the public reads, then kept only in-frame beta chains. Duplicate CDR3 protein sequences are folded into a single record with the most common DNA and genes. The sample table contains around 700,000 distinct CDR3 sequences; only one count was recorded for around a third of them. The ten top clones hold 31% of the sample. Sequencing was carried out using blood. The receptor set was obtained from a woman aged 40 to 50 with Graves' hyperthyroidism.

Concerning this clonotype: The junction does not match germline at one end; this may be a read error. This rearrangement joins TRBV24-1 to TRBJ1-5; D perhaps matches TRBD1 (6 bases). The CDR3 consists of 15 residues. Germline-derived CDR1 and CDR2 are KGHDR and SFDVKD. CDR3 in DNA: TGTGCCAGCAGTTCCCAACAGGGAGGCGGTCAGCCCCAGCATTTT. It codes for CASSSQQGGGQPQHF.

The chain uses TRBV15 and TRBJ1-5; D may be TRBD1 (5 bases). The CDR3 is 14 residues long. Germline assignment: CDR1 LNHNV and CDR2 YYDKDF (reference sequence). V shed 1 base and J shed 5 bases, with 9 bases lying between them. The CDR3 sequence: CATSRGWGHQPQHF. As DNA, the CDR3 is TGTGCCACCAGCAGAGGGTGGGGCCATCAGCCCCAGCATTTT.

The gene calls are TRBV19 and TRBJ1-5, with D tentatively TRBD1 (5 bases). V was pared by 3 bases and J by 0 bases, with 21 bases between. The CDR3 is made up of 19 amino acids. Germline CDR1 is LNHDA and CDR2 is SQIVND (reference sequence). The CDR3 nucleotides are TGTGCCAGTAGTATGAAGGTTGGGGGATGTCTAAATAGCAATCAGCCCCAGCATTTT. Amino acid sequence: CASSMKVGGCLNSNQPQHF.

On this clonotype: A read error may explain this, as a much larger clone is one base away. V gene TRBV10-3 combines with J gene TRBJ1-2, with D uncertain. CDR3 length: 17 residues. V dropped 7 bases and J dropped 1 base, with 22 bases sitting between them. Germline V gene sequence: CDR1 ENHRY, CDR2 SYGVKD. Here the CDR3 reads CAINRAADGESNYGYTF. CDR3 nucleotides: TGTGCCATCAACCGGGCGGCCGACGGAGAAAGTAACTATGGCTACACCTTC.